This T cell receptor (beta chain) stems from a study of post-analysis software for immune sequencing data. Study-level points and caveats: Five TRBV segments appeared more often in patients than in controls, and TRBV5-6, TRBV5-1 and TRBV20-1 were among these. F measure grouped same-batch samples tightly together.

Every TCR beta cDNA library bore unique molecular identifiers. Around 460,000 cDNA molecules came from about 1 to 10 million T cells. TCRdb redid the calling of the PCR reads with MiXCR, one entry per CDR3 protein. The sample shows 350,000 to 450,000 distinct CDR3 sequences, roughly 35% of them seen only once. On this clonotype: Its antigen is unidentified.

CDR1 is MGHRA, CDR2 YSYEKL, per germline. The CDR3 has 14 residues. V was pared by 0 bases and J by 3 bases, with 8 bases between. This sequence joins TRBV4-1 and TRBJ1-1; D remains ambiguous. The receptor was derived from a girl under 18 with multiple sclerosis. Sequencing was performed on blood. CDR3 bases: TGCGCCAGCAGCCAAGACGGCCTATACACTGAAGCTTTCTTT. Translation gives CASSQDGLYTEAFF.